These T cell receptor beta chains were read from a single sample in a study of blood T cell repertoires in COVID-19. Clones were read by immunoSEQ multiplex PCR, and TCRdb kept only the in-frame ones, dropping some. The table shows around 100,000 clones, with 86% occurring only once. Sequencing was done on a sample of peripheral blood. The receptors were gathered from a man of 80 years or more with acute or convalescent COVID-19. Each CDR3 is given with its conserved first and last residue. A D gene is named only where the DNA matches it firmly. Expanded clones get a size class; other rows say once, few or many, or leave the size out.

d_call: -; clone_size: -; v_call: TRBV4-1; j_call: TRBJ1-2; cdr3_aa: CASSQDLAGNYGYTF; cdr3_nt: TGCGCCAGCAGCCAAGATTTGGCCGGGAACTATGGCTACACCTTC
d_call: TRBD1; clone_size: -; v_call: TRBV28; j_call: TRBJ2-7; cdr3_aa: CASSPTQGAGEQYF; cdr3_nt: TGTGCCAGCAGTCCTACACAGGGGGCGGGGGAGCAGTACTTC
d_call: -; clone_size: few; v_call: TRBV12-3/TRBV12-4; j_call: TRBJ2-5; cdr3_aa: CASSFSGTQYF; cdr3_nt: TGTGCCAGCAGTTTTAGCGGAACCCAGTACTTC
d_call: TRBD1; clone_size: few; v_call: TRBV19; j_call: TRBJ1-2; cdr3_aa: CASRTGDGGYTF; cdr3_nt: TGTGCCAGTAGGACAGGGGATGGTGGCTACACCTTC
d_call: -; clone_size: -; v_call: TRBV5-1; j_call: TRBJ2-2; cdr3_aa: CASSLGHSTGELFF; cdr3_nt: TGCGCCAGCAGCTTGGGACACTCCACCGGGGAGCTGTTTTTT
d_call: TRBD1; clone_size: -; v_call: TRBV4-1; j_call: TRBJ1-1; cdr3_aa: CASSQGDRGMNTEAFF; cdr3_nt: TGCGCCAGCAGCCAAGGGGACAGAGGGATGAACACTGAAGCTTTCTTT
d_call: TRBD1; clone_size: -; v_call: TRBV5-6; j_call: TRBJ2-1; cdr3_aa: CASLRQGAPYNEQFF; cdr3_nt: TGTGCCAGCCTTAGACAGGGGGCGCCTTACAATGAGCAGTTCTTC
d_call: -; clone_size: once; v_call: TRBV7-2; j_call: TRBJ2-5; cdr3_aa: CASSLDSRVGKETQYF; cdr3_nt: TGTGCCAGCAGCTTAGATAGCAGGGTGGGGAAAGAGACCCAGTACTTC
d_call: -; clone_size: -; v_call: TRBV2; j_call: TRBJ1-2; cdr3_aa: CASSEGGAYGYTF; cdr3_nt: TGTGCCAGCAGTGAGGGAGGGGCGTATGGCTACACCTTC
d_call: TRBD1; clone_size: -; v_call: TRBV10-3; j_call: TRBJ1-2; cdr3_aa: CAISANRGDYGYTF; cdr3_nt: TGTGCCATCAGCGCTAACAGGGGGGACTATGGCTACACCTTC
d_call: -; clone_size: -; v_call: TRBV6-4; j_call: TRBJ1-5; cdr3_aa: CASSEEFSNQPQHF; cdr3_nt: TGTGCCAGCAGTGAGGAGTTTAGCAATCAGCCCCAGCATTTT
d_call: -; clone_size: -; v_call: TRBV21-1; j_call: TRBJ2-3; cdr3_aa: CAIIRASGRTDTQYF; cdr3_nt: TGTGCCATTATAAGGGCTAGCGGACGCACAGATACGCAGTATTTT
d_call: TRBD1; clone_size: -; v_call: TRBV5-1; j_call: TRBJ1-6; cdr3_aa: CASSLNGQVNSPLHF; cdr3_nt: TGCGCCAGCAGCTTAAACGGACAGGTTAATTCACCCCTCCACTTT
d_call: -; clone_size: -; v_call: TRBV2; j_call: TRBJ1-1; cdr3_aa: CASSGLVNTEAFF; cdr3_nt: TGTGCCAGCAGCGGCCTAGTGAACACTGAAGCTTTCTTT
d_call: -; clone_size: -; v_call: TRBV3-1/TRBV3-2; j_call: TRBJ1-2; cdr3_aa: CASSPSGAVSSGYTF; cdr3_nt: TGTGCCAGCAGCCCGAGCGGGGCAGTCTCCTCTGGCTACACCTTC
d_call: -; clone_size: -; v_call: TRBV6-5; j_call: TRBJ2-7; cdr3_aa: CASTESRMGDEQYF; cdr3_nt: TGTGCCAGCACCGAAAGTAGAATGGGAGACGAGCAGTACTTC
d_call: TRBD1; clone_size: once; v_call: TRBV24-1; j_call: TRBJ2-2; cdr3_aa: CATSNPAGTANTGELFF; cdr3_nt: TGTGCCACCAGTAACCCCGCCGGGACAGCGAACACCGGGGAGCTGTTTTTT
d_call: -; clone_size: once; v_call: TRBV6-5; j_call: TRBJ2-7; cdr3_aa: CASVGRGGYEQYF; cdr3_nt: TGTGCCAGCGTTGGTCGTGGGGGGTACGAGCAGTACTTC